This T cell receptor beta chain was obtained from a study of vaccination effects on CD4 cells after COVID-19. Generated by immunoSEQ multiplex PCR, the TCRdb table keeps only in-frame clones and is missing some. Among about 17,000 clones listed, 76% were seen once. The CDR3 has 11 residues. In germline, CDR1 is SNHLY, CDR2 FYNNEI. The V and J ends lost 7 bases and 0 bases respectively, with 3 bases between them. Concerning this clone itself: What it binds is not known.

Before sequencing, viral peptide pools were used by the ViraFEST assay to expand antigen-specific CD4+ T cells. Subsequent to approximately 11 days of culture, CD4+ T cells were isolated. The person acquired a PCR-confirmed SARS-CoV-2 infection between March and December 2020. Each participant received a vaccine that was either BNT162b2 or mRNA-1273, given as two doses. The source of this sequence is a human donor who had a prior SARS-CoV-2 infection. The input for sequencing was CD4+ T cells from PBMCs cultured with SARS-CoV-2 spike peptides, taken after COVID-19 vaccination. The chain couples TRBV2 to TRBJ2-5; D call uncertain. In nucleotides, the CDR3 is TGTGCCAGCAAGTACCAAGAGACCCAGTACTTC. As protein: CASKYQETQYF.